Listed below are T cell receptor beta chains from one sample, sequenced in a study of spatial heterogeneity in lung cancer. TCRdb analysed the 5' RACE reads with MiXCR anew, one entry per CDR3 protein. The table lists approximately 56,000 distinct CDR3 sequences, around 7.7% of them singletons. The sample was PBMCs, taken at follow-up. The receptors here all came from a female donor with early-stage non-small cell lung cancer. Each CDR3 is given with its conserved first and last residue. Fields, in order: V gene, clone size, CDR3 length, D gene, J gene, CDR3 DNA, CDR3 protein. The D gene is left open where the match is weak. Clone size is shown for a subset of rows, as once, few, many or a class of expanded clone.

V gene: TRBV20-1
clone size: many
CDR3 length: 17
D gene: -
J gene: TRBJ1-6
CDR3 DNA: TGCAGTGCAAACCGGGACATCCTTCCCTCCTATAATTCACCCCTCCACTTT
CDR3 protein: CSANRDILPSYNSPLHF

V gene: TRBV29-1
clone size: many
CDR3 length: 16
D gene: -
J gene: TRBJ2-1
CDR3 DNA: TGCAGCGTTAAACCAGACGATCCCAGCTCCTACAATGAGCAGTTCTTC
CDR3 protein: CSVKPDDPSSYNEQFF

V gene: TRBV5-5
clone size: -
CDR3 length: 14
D gene: -
J gene: TRBJ2-2
CDR3 DNA: TGTGCCAGCAGCTTGAGGTCCAATTTCGGGGAGCTGTTTTTT
CDR3 protein: CASSLRSNFGELFF

V gene: TRBV3-1
clone size: -
CDR3 length: 18
D gene: -
J gene: TRBJ2-5
CDR3 DNA: TGTGCCAGCAGCCAAGACGGGGCCTACGGTAGCGGCCCGGAGACCCAGTACTTC
CDR3 protein: CASSQDGAYGSGPETQYF

V gene: TRBV7-9
clone size: few
CDR3 length: 18
D gene: TRBD2
J gene: TRBJ2-1
CDR3 DNA: TGTGCCAGCAGCTTCGAAGGGCGGGGGTCCCCCCCCCGCAATGAGCAGTTCTTC
CDR3 protein: CASSFEGRGSPPRNEQFF

V gene: TRBV7-3
clone size: few
CDR3 length: 13
D gene: TRBD1
J gene: TRBJ2-5
CDR3 DNA: TGTGCCAGCAGCAGAAAGGGGGCGGAGACCCAGTACTTC
CDR3 protein: CASSRKGAETQYF

V gene: TRBV7-9
clone size: many
CDR3 length: 15
D gene: TRBD2
J gene: TRBJ2-1
CDR3 DNA: TGTGCCAGCAGCTACCGGGGGGGTCTCTACAATGAGCAGTTCTTC
CDR3 protein: CASSYRGGLYNEQFF

V gene: TRBV12-5
clone size: medium-sized
CDR3 length: 13
D gene: -
J gene: TRBJ2-1
CDR3 DNA: TGTGCTAGTGGTTTCGGACACGAAAGTGAGCAGTTCTTC
CDR3 protein: CASGFGHESEQFF

V gene: TRBV19
clone size: -
CDR3 length: 14
D gene: -
J gene: TRBJ2-7
CDR3 DNA: TGTGCCAGTAGCGGCTGGCAAGGCGACTACGAGCAGTACTTC
CDR3 protein: CASSGWQGDYEQYF

V gene: TRBV28
clone size: many
CDR3 length: 14
D gene: TRBD2
J gene: TRBJ2-5
CDR3 DNA: TGTGCCAGCACCTTAGCGGGGACTCAAGAGACCCAGTACTTC
CDR3 protein: CASTLAGTQETQYF

V gene: TRBV29-1
clone size: few
CDR3 length: 18
D gene: -
J gene: TRBJ1-2
CDR3 DNA: TGCAGCGTTGAAGTCTTTTCACAGGACCTAGAGTATAACTATGGCTACACCTTC
CDR3 protein: CSVEVFSQDLEYNYGYTF

V gene: TRBV7-9
clone size: -
CDR3 length: 16
D gene: TRBD1
J gene: TRBJ2-3
CDR3 DNA: TGTGCCAGCAGCTTAGGAGGCAGGGGGAGCACAGATACGCAGTATTTT
CDR3 protein: CASSLGGRGSTDTQYF

V gene: TRBV11-3
clone size: -
CDR3 length: 14
D gene: -
J gene: TRBJ2-7
CDR3 DNA: TGTGCCAGCAGCCCCCGGGACGGAGCGACAGGGCAGTACTTC
CDR3 protein: CASSPRDGATGQYF

V gene: TRBV6-2/TRBV6-3
clone size: few
CDR3 length: 15
D gene: TRBD1
J gene: TRBJ1-5
CDR3 DNA: TGTGCCAGCCGCCCAAACAGGGGGCGAAATCAGCCCCAGCATTTT
CDR3 protein: CASRPNRGRNQPQHF

V gene: TRBV5-6
clone size: -
CDR3 length: 14
D gene: -
J gene: TRBJ1-1
CDR3 DNA: TGTGCCAGCAGCTTCGCAGGGGACCACACTGAAGCTTTCTTT
CDR3 protein: CASSFAGDHTEAFF

V gene: TRBV4-1
clone size: many
CDR3 length: 15
D gene: -
J gene: TRBJ1-5
CDR3 DNA: TGCGCCAGCAGCCAAGGGATCCTCGCGGATCAGCCCCAGCATTTT
CDR3 protein: CASSQGILADQPQHF

V gene: TRBV7-9
clone size: many
CDR3 length: 15
D gene: -
J gene: TRBJ2-3
CDR3 DNA: TGTGCCAGCAGCTCCGAGCGGTCCAGTGGTAATACGCAGTATTTT
CDR3 protein: CASSSERSSGNTQYF

V gene: TRBV20-1
clone size: many
CDR3 length: 12
D gene: -
J gene: TRBJ1-1
CDR3 DNA: TGCAGTGCTAGCCACCGACCTATGGAAGCTTTCTTT
CDR3 protein: CSASHRPMEAFF

V gene: TRBV6-5
clone size: many
CDR3 length: 12
D gene: -
J gene: TRBJ2-3
CDR3 DNA: TGTGCCAGCATGCCCGGACCAGGTACGCAGTATTTT
CDR3 protein: CASMPGPGTQYF

V gene: TRBV7-9
clone size: many
CDR3 length: 14
D gene: -
J gene: TRBJ2-3
CDR3 DNA: TGTGCCAGCAGCGGACGGACCTCCACAGATACGCAGTATTTT
CDR3 protein: CASSGRTSTDTQYF

V gene: TRBV7-2
clone size: -
CDR3 length: 14
D gene: -
J gene: TRBJ2-7
CDR3 DNA: TGTGCCAGCAGCTTCTATAGGAACTCCTACGAGCAGTACTTC
CDR3 protein: CASSFYRNSYEQYF

V gene: TRBV28
clone size: many
CDR3 length: 14
D gene: -
J gene: TRBJ1-5
CDR3 DNA: TGTGCCAGCAGTTTCGGAGGGATCGGGCAGCCCCAGCATTTT
CDR3 protein: CASSFGGIGQPQHF

V gene: TRBV7-6
clone size: -
CDR3 length: 14
D gene: -
J gene: TRBJ2-7
CDR3 DNA: TGTGCCAGCAGCATTAGCGGCCTTGCCTACGAGCAGTACTTC
CDR3 protein: CASSISGLAYEQYF

V gene: TRBV4-1
clone size: many
CDR3 length: 16
D gene: -
J gene: TRBJ2-2
CDR3 DNA: TGCGCCAGCAGCCCTCGGCCGGGGGCCAACACCGGGGAGCTGTTTTTT
CDR3 protein: CASSPRPGANTGELFF

V gene: TRBV11-2
clone size: -
CDR3 length: 13
D gene: -
J gene: TRBJ2-7
CDR3 DNA: TGTGCCAGCAGCAGGGGACACTCCTACGAGCAGTACTTC
CDR3 protein: CASSRGHSYEQYF

V gene: TRBV20-1
clone size: many
CDR3 length: 15
D gene: TRBD1
J gene: TRBJ2-3
CDR3 DNA: TGCAGTGCAGTTCCGGGACAGGGGACCACAGATACGCAGTATTTT
CDR3 protein: CSAVPGQGTTDTQYF

V gene: TRBV7-9
clone size: many
CDR3 length: 13
D gene: -
J gene: TRBJ1-2
CDR3 DNA: TGTGCCAGCAGCTTATCCGCCTCTCCGGGGTACACCTTC
CDR3 protein: CASSLSASPGYTF

V gene: TRBV10-3
clone size: many
CDR3 length: 18
D gene: TRBD2
J gene: TRBJ2-5
CDR3 DNA: TGTGCCATCAGTGTCACTAGCGGGGGGCCTTCGACTCAAGAGACCCAGTACTTC
CDR3 protein: CAISVTSGGPSTQETQYF

V gene: TRBV5-1
clone size: few
CDR3 length: 13
D gene: -
J gene: TRBJ1-5
CDR3 DNA: TGCGCCAGCAGCTTGGAGCCGGACCAGCCCCAGCATTTT
CDR3 protein: CASSLEPDQPQHF

V gene: TRBV7-9
clone size: many
CDR3 length: 16
D gene: TRBD1
J gene: TRBJ2-2
CDR3 DNA: TGTGCCAGCAGCTACCGGGGACAGAGAAGGGCCGGGGAGCTGTTTTTT
CDR3 protein: CASSYRGQRRAGELFF

V gene: TRBV6-5
clone size: many
CDR3 length: 17
D gene: TRBD2
J gene: TRBJ2-1
CDR3 DNA: TGTGCCAGCAGTTACTCCAAGGCGGGGGGGCACTACAATGAGCAGTTCTTC
CDR3 protein: CASSYSKAGGHYNEQFF

V gene: TRBV20-1
clone size: -
CDR3 length: 12
D gene: -
J gene: TRBJ1-5
CDR3 DNA: TGCAGTGCTAGCGAAAGCAATCAGCCCCAGCATTTT
CDR3 protein: CSASESNQPQHF

V gene: TRBV28
clone size: many
CDR3 length: 16
D gene: -
J gene: TRBJ1-2
CDR3 DNA: TGTGCCAGCAGTTTACTTGGGGTGAGCGGTTCCTATGGCTACACCTTC
CDR3 protein: CASSLLGVSGSYGYTF

V gene: TRBV7-9
clone size: many
CDR3 length: 15
D gene: -
J gene: TRBJ2-4
CDR3 DNA: TGTGCCAGCAGCCGCCCGGACAGCATAGGAAACATTCAGTACTTC
CDR3 protein: CASSRPDSIGNIQYF

V gene: TRBV3-1
clone size: few
CDR3 length: 13
D gene: -
J gene: TRBJ1-6
CDR3 DNA: TGTGCCAGCAGCCAGCTCCGGAAGCAGCCCCTCCACTTT
CDR3 protein: CASSQLRKQPLHF

V gene: TRBV10-3
clone size: -
CDR3 length: 15
D gene: -
J gene: TRBJ2-7
CDR3 DNA: TGTGCCATCAGTGAGTCTATCCCAAGCGAATACGAGCAGTACTTC
CDR3 protein: CAISESIPSEYEQYF

V gene: TRBV18
clone size: many
CDR3 length: 17
D gene: -
J gene: TRBJ2-2
CDR3 DNA: TGTGCCAGCTCACCAGGCCTCGGACGCTCCTCCACCGGGGAGCTGTTTTTT
CDR3 protein: CASSPGLGRSSTGELFF

V gene: TRBV12-3/TRBV12-4
clone size: -
CDR3 length: 15
D gene: -
J gene: TRBJ2-3
CDR3 DNA: TGTGCCAGCAGTTTAGCGCGGGTAGCTACAGATACGCAGTATTTT
CDR3 protein: CASSLARVATDTQYF

V gene: TRBV5-1
clone size: few
CDR3 length: 16
D gene: -
J gene: TRBJ1-1
CDR3 DNA: TGCGCCAGCAGCCCTGCCCGGAGGGACGGGAACACTGAAGCTTTCTTT
CDR3 protein: CASSPARRDGNTEAFF

V gene: TRBV5-4
clone size: many
CDR3 length: 15
D gene: -
J gene: TRBJ1-2
CDR3 DNA: TGTGCCAGCAGCTCCAAAATCGACAGGAACTATGGCTACACCTTC
CDR3 protein: CASSSKIDRNYGYTF

V gene: TRBV28
clone size: many
CDR3 length: 15
D gene: TRBD2
J gene: TRBJ2-3
CDR3 DNA: TGTGCCAGCAGTCGACAGGTAGCGGGGACAGATACGCAGTATTTT
CDR3 protein: CASSRQVAGTDTQYF

V gene: TRBV6-5
clone size: few
CDR3 length: 17
D gene: -
J gene: TRBJ1-4
CDR3 DNA: TGTGCCAGCAGTTACTCGGGACTGACTGCAACTAATGAAAAACTGTTTTTT
CDR3 protein: CASSYSGLTATNEKLFF

V gene: TRBV11-2
clone size: many
CDR3 length: 18
D gene: -
J gene: TRBJ1-1
CDR3 DNA: TGTGCCAGCAGCTCTGGGGCGTTCCTAACCTACATGAACACTGAAGCTTTCTTT
CDR3 protein: CASSSGAFLTYMNTEAFF

V gene: TRBV6-1
clone size: few
CDR3 length: 13
D gene: -
J gene: TRBJ2-1
CDR3 DNA: TGTGCCTCGAGGACGGATTCCTACAATGAGCAGTTCTTC
CDR3 protein: CASRTDSYNEQFF

V gene: TRBV6-1
clone size: few
CDR3 length: 14
D gene: -
J gene: TRBJ1-5
CDR3 DNA: TGTGCCAGCAGTGTTCAGTATAGCAATCAGCCCCAGCATTTT
CDR3 protein: CASSVQYSNQPQHF

V gene: TRBV18
clone size: -
CDR3 length: 16
D gene: -
J gene: TRBJ2-1
CDR3 DNA: TGTGCCAGCTCACCACCGGTTGGGGGACCTTACAATGAGCAGTTCTTC
CDR3 protein: CASSPPVGGPYNEQFF

V gene: TRBV5-1
clone size: -
CDR3 length: 14
D gene: TRBD1
J gene: TRBJ2-3
CDR3 DNA: TGCGCCAGCAGGGGACAGGGTAGCACAGATACGCAGTATTTT
CDR3 protein: CASRGQGSTDTQYF

V gene: TRBV29-1
clone size: few
CDR3 length: 15
D gene: -
J gene: TRBJ2-3
CDR3 DNA: TGCAGCCTCCGCCCCGGGGCGGCTAGCACAGATACGCAGTATTTT
CDR3 protein: CSLRPGAASTDTQYF

V gene: TRBV6-2/TRBV6-3
clone size: -
CDR3 length: 15
D gene: -
J gene: TRBJ1-5
CDR3 DNA: TGTGCCAGCAGTTACTCGTCGGGGGTTTATCAGCCCCAGCATTTT
CDR3 protein: CASSYSSGVYQPQHF

V gene: TRBV4-2
clone size: many
CDR3 length: 16
D gene: -
J gene: TRBJ2-2
CDR3 DNA: TGTGCCAGCAGCTTCGACCGGGACCAGAACACCGGGGAGCTGTTTTTT
CDR3 protein: CASSFDRDQNTGELFF